Below are 29 T cell receptor beta chains sequenced from a single sample in a study of cytomegalovirus exposure and HLA in healthy donors. Primers: 60 Vbeta forward and 13 Jbeta reverse. Assay: immunoSEQ multiplex PCR; the TCRdb copy retains only in-frame clones and omits some. The repertoire holds fewer than 120,000 clones, with around 84% as singletons. The sequenced sample consisted of PBMCs. The receptor set was obtained from a woman in her twenties or thirties in good health and CMV-seronegative.

The chain carries TRBV18 and TRBJ2-1; weak D call: TRBD2 (6 bases). Trimming cost V 2 bases and J 2 bases, with 13 bases left between them. The germline V gene has CDR1 KGHSH and CDR2 LQKENI. The CDR3 sequence is 16 residues long. The CDR3 region has the DNA TGTGCCAGCTCACCAATGACGGGAGCGACCTACAATGAGCAGTTCTTC. This codes for CASSPMTGATYNEQFF. Full variable domain (outside the CDR3, taken from reference TRBV18 and TRBJ2-1): NAGVMQNPRHLVRRRGQEARLRCSPMKGHSHVYWYRQLPEEGLKFMVYLQKENIIDESGMPKERFSAEFPKEGPSILRIQQVVRGDSAAYFCASSPMTGATYNEQFFGPGTRLTVL.

Only a few counts were recorded for this clone. This chain joins TRBV28 and TRBJ2-7, with D tentatively TRBD1 (6 bases). V lost 7 bases to trimming and J lost 0 bases, with 16 bases between them. CDR1 is MDHEN and CDR2 is SYDVKM in the germline V gene. The CDR3 has 15 amino acids. CDR3 sequence (DNA): TGTGCCAGCATTCCCACGGGGACACTCTCCTACGAGCAGTACTTC. Amino acids: CASIPTGTLSYEQYF.

The chain recombines TRBV7-3 with TRBJ1-1, with D perhaps TRBD1 (6 bases). The CDR3 extends over 15 amino acids. Trimming removed 5 bases at V and 1 base at J, with 14 bases between. In germline, CDR1 is SGHTA, CDR2 FQGTGA. The CDR3 DNA reads as TGTGCCAGCAGCCCGGTCGGGGGGGCGAACACTGAAGCTTTCTTT. It translates to CASSPVGGANTEAFF.

The rearrangement links TRBV28 to TRBJ1-5; D unclear. The CDR3 is 13 amino acids. Trimming took off 8 bases at V and 0 bases at J, with 8 bases between the two ends. Germline CDR1 is MDHEN and CDR2 is SYDVKM. The CDR3 is CASSAVSNQPQHF. The CDR3 nucleotides are TGTGCCAGCTCCGCGGTTAGCAATCAGCCCCAGCATTTT.

V gene TRBV6-5 combines with J gene TRBJ2-2; 10 bases match TRBD2. The CDR3 has 15 residues. Trimming cost V 7 bases and J 7 bases; bases outside gene matches: 9. Per germline, CDR1 MNHEY and CDR2 SVGAGI. CDR3 amino acids: CASKGLAALGGELFF. CDR3 nucleotides: TGTGCCAGCAAAGGACTAGCGGCCTTGGGCGGGGAGCTGTTTTTT.

The rearrangement uses TRBV6-6 and TRBJ2-5, with a possible D match to TRBD1 (7 bases). The CDR3 covers 16 residues. V lost 2 bases to trimming and J lost 0 bases, with 13 bases between them. Germline-derived CDR1 and CDR2 are MNHNY and SVGAGI (reference sequence). CDR3 DNA: TGTGCCAGCAGTTACACCGGCAGGGGGGACCAAGAGACCCAGTACTTC. Amino acids: CASSYTGRGDQETQYF.

This clone was found a few times. The chain couples TRBV6-5 to TRBJ2-1; perhaps TRBD1 as D (6 bases). V was trimmed by 6 bases and J by 9 bases, leaving 21 bases between them. Germline values: CDR1 MNHEY, CDR2 SVGAGI. CDR3 length: 15 amino acids. This CDR3 reads CASRSSTGIYSEQFF. The DNA for the CDR3 is TGTGCCAGCAGGTCCAGTACAGGGATCTATAGTGAGCAGTTCTTC.

The chain uses TRBV9 and TRBJ2-3; 9 bases match TRBD2. The CDR3 is made up of 16 amino acids. Germline CDR1 and CDR2: SGDLS and YYNGEE. V lost 4 bases, J lost 4 bases, and 10 bases stayed unmatched. The CDR3, as DNA: TGTGCCAGCAGCTCTCTAGCGGGATGGGTAGCAGATACGCAGTATTTT. Its translation is CASSSLAGWVADTQYF.

The genes are TRBV28 and TRBJ2-2; a possible D gene is TRBD1 (5 bases). CDR1 and CDR2 from the germline V gene are MDHEN and SYDVKM. There are 15 residues in the CDR3. V was clipped by 4 bases and J by 1 base, with 10 bases between them. CDR3 bases: TGTGCCAGCAGTTCACGGCAGGGGAACACCGGGGAGCTGTTTTTT. It translates to CASSSRQGNTGELFF. The full variable domain, its missing parts supplied by reference TRBV28 and TRBJ2-2, is DVKVTQSSRYLVKRTGEKVFLECVQDMDHENMFWYRQDPGLGLRLIYFSYDVKMKEKGDIPEGYSVSREKKERFSLILESASTNQTSMYLCASSSRQGNTGELFFGEGSRLTVL.

The chain combines TRBV30 with TRBJ2-6; no reliable D call. The CDR3 contains 14 residues. V lost 5 bases, J lost 4 bases, and 12 bases lay in between. Germline V CDR1 and CDR2: GTSNPN, SVGIG (reference sequence). The CDR3 sequence is CAWAHTTGANVLTF. DNA of the CDR3: TGTGCCTGGGCTCATACTACCGGGGCCAACGTCCTGACTTTC.

This clone was found once. The V and J genes are TRBV7-9 and TRBJ1-3; D unclear. Per the germline V gene, CDR1 is SEHNR and CDR2 is FQNEAQ (reference sequence). V was clipped by 3 bases and J by 1 base, with 7 bases between them. This CDR3 is built from 14 residues. The CDR3 reads CASSFEISGNTIYF. The DNA for the CDR3 is TGTGCCAGCAGCTTCGAGATATCTGGAAACACCATATATTTT.

This chain connects TRBV5-1 to TRBJ2-1; 14 nucleotides align to TRBD2. The V gene's germline CDR1 is SGHRS and CDR2 YFSETQ. This CDR3 has 14 amino acids. V lost 4 bases to trimming and J lost 8 bases; unmatched junction nucleotides: 2. The CDR3 region is CASSQGLAGDEQFF. The CDR3 nucleotides are TGCGCCAGCAGCCAGGGACTAGCGGGAGATGAGCAGTTCTTC.

The V and J genes are TRBV6-1 and TRBJ1-5; possible D gene TRBD1, 5 bases. The CDR3 extends over 15 amino acids. Looked up from germline, CDR1 is MNHNS and CDR2 is SASEGT. Trimming shortened V by 4 bases and J by 2 bases, and 12 bases separated the two germline ends. The CDR3 DNA reads as TGTGCCAGCAGTGGGCAGGGATGGGGCAATCAGCCCCAGCATTTT. It translates to CASSGQGWGNQPQHF.

This clone was detected only a few times. The chain couples TRBV29-1 to TRBJ2-1; the D gene is possibly TRBD1 (5 bases). Germline values: CDR1 SQVTM, CDR2 ANQGSEA. CDR3 length: 12 amino acids. Trimming took off 0 bases at V and 5 bases at J, with 5 bases between the two ends. The CDR3 reads CSVEETDNEQFF. The CDR3 DNA sequence: TGCAGCGTTGAAGAGACAGACAATGAGCAGTTCTTC.

The rearrangement links TRBV6-1 to TRBJ1-2; 7 positions match TRBD1. The CDR3 loop spans 14 amino acids. The V segment lost 4 bases and the J segment 6 bases; nucleotides outside the gene matches: 8. Germline CDR1 MNHNS, CDR2 SASEGT. The CDR3 sequence: CASSARQGTDGYTF. DNA of the CDR3: TGTGCCAGCAGTGCCCGACAGGGTACGGATGGCTACACCTTC.

The chain joins TRBV28 to TRBJ2-4; 7 positions agree with TRBD1. Germline V lookup: CDR1 MDHEN, CDR2 SYDVKM. Trimming cost V 6 bases and J 4 bases; bases outside gene matches: 3. CDR3 length: 13 residues. Written as DNA, the CDR3 is TGTGCCAGCAGAGGGGACAGAAAAAACATTCAGTACTTC. Its protein is CASRGDRKNIQYF.

The V call is TRBV4-3, the J call TRBJ2-7; TRBD2 matches 9 bases. Losses at the gene ends were 0 bases for V and 2 bases for J; bases not matched to a gene: 5. The CDR3 length is 16 residues. Germline-derived CDR1 and CDR2 are LGHNA and YSLEER. CDR3 residues: CASSQEATSGTYEQYF. CDR3 sequence (DNA): TGCGCCAGCAGCCAAGAAGCGACTAGCGGAACCTACGAGCAGTACTTC.

This chain joins TRBV10-3 and TRBJ2-1, with D uncertain. The CDR3 loop spans 15 amino acids. Per germline, CDR1 ENHRY and CDR2 SYGVKD. Deletions cut 6 bases from V and 0 bases from J, with 12 bases between. The CDR3 here is CAISRDSGSYNEQFF. Written as DNA, the CDR3 is TGTGCCATCAGCAGAGATTCGGGCTCCTACAATGAGCAGTTCTTC.

This clone has just one count. This chain uses TRBV9 with TRBJ1-6; D unclear. The CDR3 extends over 13 amino acids. V was pared by 4 bases and J by 10 bases, with 12 bases between. CDR1 and CDR2 (germline): SGDLS, YYNGEE. The chain's CDR3 is CASSRRSGSPLHF. The DNA for the CDR3 is TGTGCCAGCAGCCGTAGATCAGGATCACCCCTCCACTTT.

This clone is a singleton in its sample. The rearrangement joins TRBV7-2 to TRBJ2-7, with a weak D call TRBD2 (5 bases). Trimming took 1 base from V and 1 from J, leaving 8 bases between them. The germline gives CDR1 SGHTA, CDR2 FQGNSA. This CDR3 spans 14 amino acids. CDR3 protein: CASSLERGSYEQYF. The CDR3 nucleotides read TGTGCCAGCAGCTTAGAACGGGGATCCTACGAGCAGTACTTC.

The chain uses TRBV2 and TRBJ2-1; 11 bases fit TRBD2. Trimming removed 3 bases from V and 8 bases from J; junction bases left unmatched: 9. In germline, CDR1 is SNHLY, CDR2 FYNNEI. This CDR3 has 16 residues. The CDR3: CASSDSGRAPYDEQFF. CDR3 in DNA: TGTGCCAGCAGTGATAGCGGGAGGGCCCCGTATGATGAGCAGTTCTTC. The variable domain in full, with the rest retrieved from reference TRBV2 and TRBJ2-1, is EPEVTQTPSHQVTQMGQEVILRCVPISNHLYFYWYRQILGQKVEFLVSFYNNEISEKSEIFDDQFSVERPDGSNFTLKIRSTKLEDSAMYFCASSDSGRAPYDEQFFGPGTRLTVL.

The V and J genes are TRBV4-2 and TRBJ1-5; the match to TRBD1 covers 8 bases. Germline CDR1 LGHNA, CDR2 YNFKEQ. Trimming took 4 bases from V and 4 from J; bases not matched to a gene: 9. The CDR3 spans 16 residues. CDR3 coding DNA: TGTGCCAGCAGCCGACTATGGACAGGGATTAATCAGCCCCAGCATTTT. It specifies CASSRLWTGINQPQHF.

Written as DNA, the CDR3 is TGTGCCTGGAGTGTTGGGGCGGGGCAGGCGGGATTCACTGAAGCTTTCTTT. Amino acid sequence: CAWSVGAGQAGFTEAFF. The V gene is TRBV30, the J gene TRBJ1-1; possibly TRBD1 for D (5 bases). Germline V gives CDR1 GTSNPN, CDR2 SVGIG (reference sequence). This CDR3 is 17 amino acids long. With 0 bases removed from V and 4 bases from J, the gap between germline ends came to 21 bases.

V usage is TRBV9 and J usage is TRBJ1-1; maybe TRBD1 (5 bases). CDR3 length equals 14 residues. The V gene lost 0 bases and the J gene lost 3 bases, with 9 bases spanning the gap. Germline assignment: CDR1 SGDLS and CDR2 YYNGEE. CDR3 sequence reads: CASSVVGGDTEAFF. The CDR3 DNA is TGTGCCAGCAGCGTAGTGGGGGGGGACACTGAAGCTTTCTTT.

This clone has only a few counts. The rearrangement links TRBV28 to TRBJ2-3, with D perhaps matching TRBD2 (5 bases). With 0 bases removed from V and 2 bases from J, the gap between germline ends came to 6 bases. There are 14 residues in the CDR3. Germline values: CDR1 MDHEN, CDR2 SYDVKM. This CDR3 reads CASSLWEDTDTQYF. CDR3 nucleotides: TGTGCCAGCAGTTTATGGGAGGACACAGATACGCAGTATTTT. The whole variable domain, remainder taken from reference TRBV28 and TRBJ2-3, is DVKVTQSSRYLVKRTGEKVFLECVQDMDHENMFWYRQDPGLGLRLIYFSYDVKMKEKGDIPEGYSVSREKKERFSLILESASTNQTSMYLCASSLWEDTDTQYFGPGTRLTVL.

The rearrangement joins TRBV29-1 to TRBJ2-6; 7 bases fit TRBD1. The CDR3 loop spans 16 amino acids. Per the germline V gene, CDR1 is SQVTM and CDR2 is ANQGSEA. Germline trimming cut 4 bases from V and 1 base from J; bases unmatched to any gene: 7. CDR3 sequence reads: CSVVGTASSGANVLTF. The CDR3 DNA follows: TGCAGCGTTGTTGGGACAGCGAGTTCTGGGGCCAACGTCCTGACTTTC.

The chain combines TRBV30 with TRBJ2-7; no clear D. Trimming shortened V by 4 bases and J by 4 bases, and 8 bases separated the two germline ends. Germline CDR1 and CDR2: GTSNPN and SVGIG (reference sequence). The CDR3 is made up of 11 amino acids. CDR3 sequence (DNA): TGTGCCTGGAAGGCGGAATACGAGCAGTACTTC. This gives the protein CAWKAEYEQYF.

The rearrangement links TRBV27 to TRBJ2-3; TRBD2 agrees at 7 bases. CDR1 and CDR2 (germline): MNHEY, SMNVEV (reference sequence). The CDR3 totals 15 residues. V trimming: 7 bases; J trimming: 6 bases; junction bases outside the gene matches: 13. CDR3 loop: CASTILAGAGDTQYF. The CDR3 nucleotides are TGTGCCAGCACTATACTGGCGGGAGCTGGGGATACGCAGTATTTT.

This chain links TRBV2 with TRBJ1-6; 7 bases fit TRBD1. CDR3 length equals 13 residues. CDR1 is SNHLY, CDR2 FYNNEI, per germline. V was pared by 8 bases and J by 7 bases, with 5 bases of the junction left unmatched. The DNA for the CDR3 is TGTGCCAGCTCGACAGGGCTAAATTCACCCCTCCACTTT. It codes for CASSTGLNSPLHF.